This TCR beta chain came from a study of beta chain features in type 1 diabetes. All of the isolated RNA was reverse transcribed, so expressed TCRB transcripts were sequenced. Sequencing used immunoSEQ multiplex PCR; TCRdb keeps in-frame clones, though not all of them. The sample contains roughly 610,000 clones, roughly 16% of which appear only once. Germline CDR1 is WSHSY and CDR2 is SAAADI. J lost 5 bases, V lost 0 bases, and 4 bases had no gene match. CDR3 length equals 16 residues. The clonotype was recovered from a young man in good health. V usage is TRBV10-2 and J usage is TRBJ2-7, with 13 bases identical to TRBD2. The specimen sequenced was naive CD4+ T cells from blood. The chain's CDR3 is CASSESGLAGAHEQYF. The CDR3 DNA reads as TGCGCCAGCAGTGAGTCTGGACTAGCGGGAGCCCACGAGCAGTACTTC.